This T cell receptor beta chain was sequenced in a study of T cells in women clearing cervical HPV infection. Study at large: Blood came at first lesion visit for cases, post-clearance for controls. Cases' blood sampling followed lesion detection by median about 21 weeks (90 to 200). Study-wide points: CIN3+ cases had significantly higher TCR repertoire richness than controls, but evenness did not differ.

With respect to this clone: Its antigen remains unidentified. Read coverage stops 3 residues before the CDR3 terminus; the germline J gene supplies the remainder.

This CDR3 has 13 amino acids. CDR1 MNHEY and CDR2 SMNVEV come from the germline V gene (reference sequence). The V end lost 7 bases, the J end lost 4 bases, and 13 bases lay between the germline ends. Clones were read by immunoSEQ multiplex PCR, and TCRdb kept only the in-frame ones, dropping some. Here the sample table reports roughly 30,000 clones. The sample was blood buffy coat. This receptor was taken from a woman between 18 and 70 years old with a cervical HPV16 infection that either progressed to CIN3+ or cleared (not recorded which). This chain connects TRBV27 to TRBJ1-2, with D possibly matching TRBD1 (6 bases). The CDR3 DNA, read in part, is TGTGCCAGCACCGGGACATATTCCTATGGC. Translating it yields CASTGTYSYG. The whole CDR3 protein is CASTGTYSYGYTF.